This T cell receptor (beta chain) is drawn from a study of T cells in Graves' hyperthyroidism and ophthalmopathy. Study-wide results and caveats: Model predictions of ophthalmopathy came a median approximately 6 months before onset.

The germline CDR1 and CDR2 sequences are KGHDR and SFDVKD. This CDR3 contains 14 residues. Trimming stripped 5 bases from V and 6 bases from J, with 15 bases between. Ophthalmopathy patients showed a Clinical Activity Score of at least 3, NOSPECS grade of at least 4 and duration under 3 months. Amplification yielded TCR beta CDR3 regions, with RNA transcripts as the source. Using the HTBI primer set, a first-round RT-PCR was run on the TCR CDR3. TCRdb analysed the multiplex PCR reads with MiXCR anew, one entry per CDR3 protein. This table has about 520,000 distinct CDR3 sequences, roughly 24% appearing once. Turning to this clonotype: Its antigen is still unknown.

Material for sequencing was blood. The rearrangement uses TRBV24-1 and TRBJ1-1; TRBD1 might be the D (6 bases). This clonotype originated in a woman aged 25 to 45 with Graves' ophthalmopathy. Written as DNA, the CDR3 is TGTGCCACCAGTGGAGGGGGTCGTGCGTCTGAAGCTTTCTTT. Its translation: CATSGGGRASEAFF.